Each of the 31 T cell receptor beta chains below was sequenced from the same sample in a study of siplizumab effects on memory and regulatory T cells. Measured with immunoSEQ multiplex PCR; TCRdb has only the in-frame clones, and not every one. Here the sample spans 60,000 or so clones, 93% being singletons. The sample was CD8+ T cells sorted from blood. Every receptor here comes from a human donor in good health.

The chain combines TRBV29-1 with TRBJ2-2; TRBD2 matches at 10 bases. Germline V lookup: CDR1 SQVTM, CDR2 ANQGSEA. There are 15 residues in the CDR3. Unmatched junction bases numbered 5, after V lost 4 bases and J lost 3 bases. Here the CDR3 DNA reads TGCAGCGTTGCAAGCGGGAGGGATTACACCGGGGAGCTGTTTTTT. This translates into CSVASGRDYTGELFF.

The chain carries TRBV6-5 and TRBJ2-7; D gene uncertain. The V gene's germline CDR1 is MNHEY and CDR2 SVGAGI. Trimming left V 1 base short and J 0 bases short, with 10 bases between. This CDR3 contains 15 residues. Here the CDR3 DNA reads TGTGCCAGCAGTTACTATGGGGTAGGCTCCTACGAGCAGTACTTC. Its translation: CASSYYGVGSYEQYF.

The chain recombines TRBV5-1 with TRBJ1-3; the D is unclear. CDR1 and CDR2 (germline): SGHRS, YFSETQ. The CDR3 sequence is 17 residues long. Trimming removed 0 bases at V and 0 bases at J, with 13 bases between. The CDR3 DNA sequence: TGCGCCAGCAGCTTGGGGGTAGGAGCCGTCTCTGGAAACACCATATATTTT. Translating it yields CASSLGVGAVSGNTIYF.

The gene calls are TRBV5-8 and TRBJ2-1; TRBD1 aligns across 9 bases. The CDR3 totals 15 residues. The germline V gene encodes CDR1 SGHTS and CDR2 YDEGEE. Trimming at V came to 0 bases and at J to 5 bases, leaving 3 bases not matched to a gene. For the CDR3, the DNA is TGTGCCAGCAGCTTGGGGACAGGGGCGGACAATGAGCAGTTCTTC. Its translation is CASSLGTGADNEQFF.

The sample holds one count of this clone. CDR3 nucleotide sequence: TGTGCCAGCAGCTACCAGGGACGGGACGAGCAGTACTTC. Its protein product is CASSYQGRDEQYF. V is TRBV5-4 and J is TRBJ2-7; D could derive from TRBD1 or TRBD2 (5 bases each). This CDR3 has 13 amino acids. Trimming left V 3 bases short and J 5 bases short, with 12 bases between. Looked up from germline, CDR1 is SGHNT and CDR2 is YYREEE (reference sequence). The full variable domain, rest sourced from reference TRBV5-4 and TRBJ2-7, is ETGVTQSPTHLIKTRGQQVTLRCSSQSGHNTVSWYQQALGQGPQFIFQYYREEENGRGNFPPRFSGLQFPNYSSELNVNALELDDSALYLCASSYQGRDEQYFGPGTRLTVT.

The rearrangement joins TRBV29-1 to TRBJ2-1; TRBD2 matches at 10 bases. Per the germline V gene, CDR1 is SQVTM and CDR2 is ANQGSEA. The CDR3 spans 15 residues. The V gene end was trimmed by 6 bases and the J gene end by 7 bases; junction bases not matched to a gene: 12. In DNA, the CDR3 is TGCAGCGTACCGAGGTGGCTAGCGGGAGTGAATGAGCAGTTCTTC. This sequence encodes CSVPRWLAGVNEQFF.

The chain is built from TRBV9 and TRBJ2-4, with D uncertain. The CDR3 is 15 amino acids. V lost 3 bases, J lost 1 base, and 11 bases lay in between. The germline V gene encodes CDR1 SGDLS and CDR2 YYNGEE. The CDR3 loop is CASSGGGFAKNIQYF. The CDR3 DNA reads as TGTGCCAGCAGCGGTGGCGGCTTTGCCAAAAACATTCAGTACTTC.

This chain connects TRBV7-8 to TRBJ2-5, with D perhaps matching TRBD2 (5 bases). CDR3 length equals 14 residues. Deletions cut 2 bases from V and 5 bases from J, with 12 bases between. Germline assignment: CDR1 SGHVS and CDR2 FQNEAQ. The CDR3 region is CASSLSGLEETQYF. For the CDR3, the DNA is TGTGCCAGCAGCTTATCAGGACTGGAGGAGACCCAGTACTTC.

The rearrangement links TRBV4-1 to TRBJ2-5; 7 positions agree with TRBD1. CDR1 and CDR2 from the germline V gene are MGHRA and YSYEKL. J gave up 5 bases and V 1 base, and 4 bases lay outside the gene matches. This CDR3 spans 14 amino acids. CDR3 sequence reads: CASSQAQGVETQYF. CDR3 sequence (DNA): TGCGCCAGCAGCCAAGCTCAGGGGGTCGAGACCCAGTACTTC.

The chain links TRBV25-1 to TRBJ2-1; no firm D call. Germline V gene sequence: CDR1 MGHDK, CDR2 SYGVNS. V lost 2 bases, J lost 9 bases, and 8 bases lay in between. The CDR3 loop spans 12 amino acids. The CDR3 sequence: CASSEETIEQFF. The CDR3 nucleotides are TGTGCCAGCAGTGAAGAGACGATTGAGCAGTTCTTC.

The V call is TRBV19, the J call TRBJ2-3; the D gene is possibly TRBD1 (5 bases). The germline CDR1 and CDR2 sequences are LNHDA and SQIVND (reference sequence). V dropped 3 bases and J dropped 4 bases, with 11 bases sitting between them. This CDR3 is 14 amino acids long. CDR3 protein: CASSMGQGADTQYF. CDR3 DNA: TGTGCCAGTAGTATGGGGCAGGGTGCAGATACGCAGTATTTT.

V usage is TRBV25-1 and J usage is TRBJ1-1; no clear D. The germline gives CDR1 MGHDK, CDR2 SYGVNS. The CDR3 extends over 16 amino acids. The germline V and J ends were trimmed by 1 base and 1 base, with 13 bases remaining between them. This CDR3 reads CASSEFGVTGNTEAFF. The CDR3, as DNA: TGTGCCAGCAGTGAATTTGGGGTCACCGGGAACACTGAAGCTTTCTTT.

The genes are TRBV19 and TRBJ2-6; D assignment may be TRBD1 or TRBD2 (5 bases each). There are 15 residues in the CDR3. With 5 bases removed from V and 3 bases from J, the gap between germline ends came to 11 bases. CDR1 and CDR2 (germline): LNHDA, SQIVND (reference sequence). The CDR3: CASSPLGVGANVLTF. In DNA form, the CDR3 reads TGTGCCAGTAGTCCCCTGGGGGTTGGGGCCAACGTCCTGACTTTC.

A few counts support this clone. The chain carries TRBV5-5 and TRBJ1-1; TRBD1 aligns across 11 bases. The length of the CDR3 is 17 residues. The V gene's germline CDR1 is SGHKS and CDR2 YYEKEE (reference sequence). With V trimmed by 2 bases and J by 1 base, 7 bases remained unmatched. The CDR3 is CASSFFGTGGPNTEAFF. As DNA, the CDR3 is TGTGCCAGCAGCTTCTTTGGGACAGGGGGGCCGAACACTGAAGCTTTCTTT. Using reference TRBV5-5 and TRBJ1-1 for the parts outside the CDR3, the full variable domain is DAGVTQSPTHLIKTRGQQVTLRCSPISGHKSVSWYQQVLGQGPQFIFQYYEKEERGRGNFPDRFSARQFPNYSSELNVNALLLGDSALYLCASSFFGTGGPNTEAFFGQGTRLTVV.

The chain links TRBV30 to TRBJ1-2; no definite D call. The CDR3 contains 13 residues. Trimming shortened V by 5 bases and J by 0 bases, and 10 bases separated the two germline ends. Looked up from germline, CDR1 is GTSNPN and CDR2 is SVGIG (reference sequence). CDR3 protein: CAWWAGANYGYTF. The CDR3, as DNA: TGTGCCTGGTGGGCAGGAGCTAACTATGGCTACACCTTC.

The chain links TRBV4-1 to TRBJ2-5; D possibly uses TRBD1 or TRBD2 (5 bases each). The J call is uncertain, as TRBJ2-7 better fits the DNA end. This CDR3 region has 16 residues. The germline gives CDR1 MGHRA, CDR2 YSYEKL. The DNA for the CDR3 is TGCGCCAGCAGCCAAGAGTCGGGGCTTAGCTCCTACGAGCAGTACTTC. This translates into CASSQESGLSSYEQYF.

The chain has TRBV5-4 and TRBJ2-3; D is possibly TRBD1 (6 bases). CDR3 size: 14 residues. Trimming shortened V by 1 base and J by 1 base, and 7 bases separated the two germline ends. The germline CDR1 and CDR2 sequences are SGHNT and YYREEE (reference sequence). In DNA form, the CDR3 reads TGTGCCAGCAGCTTGTGGGGGCGCACAGATACGCAGTATTTT. It is translated as CASSLWGRTDTQYF.

This sequence joins TRBV6-1 and TRBJ2-5, with 9 bases that match TRBD1. V trimming: 8 bases; J trimming: 4 bases; junction bases outside the gene matches: 5. The CDR3 consists of 13 residues. Germline CDR1 is MNHNS and CDR2 is SASEGT. The CDR3 reads CASWTGVTETQYF. The CDR3 DNA follows: TGTGCCAGCTGGACAGGGGTTACAGAGACCCAGTACTTC.

Only one count was recorded for this clone. The V gene is TRBV4-2, the J gene TRBJ2-7, with D hard to call. Trimming pared 2 bases from V and 0 bases from J, leaving 38 bases between. The CDR3 extends over 24 amino acids. From germline, CDR1 is LGHNA and CDR2 YNFKEQ. DNA of the CDR3: TGTGCCAGCAGCCAACCTGACGCAGGTAACGGACGAGTACCCCCCCGGAAAAGCTCCTACGAGCAGTACTTC. Translated: CASSQPDAGNGRVPPRKSSYEQYF.

This chain uses TRBV29-1 with TRBJ2-1, with 8 bases matching TRBD2. From germline, CDR1 is SQVTM and CDR2 ANQGSEA. With V trimmed by 7 bases and J by 0 bases, 11 bases remained unmatched. The CDR3 spans 16 residues. The CDR3 reads CSAGGAGVNSYNEQFF. In nucleotides, the CDR3 is TGCAGCGCGGGGGGAGCGGGAGTCAACTCCTACAATGAGCAGTTCTTC.

The rearrangement uses TRBV4-1 and TRBJ1-5, with 8 bases lining up with TRBD1. Germline V gene lookup returns CDR1 MGHRA and CDR2 YSYEKL. The junction had 6 bases not matched to a gene; V was cut back by 6 bases and J by 2 bases. This CDR3 has 15 residues. The CDR3 reads CASRDREDGNQPQHF. The CDR3 DNA reads TGCGCCAGCAGGGACAGGGAGGACGGCAATCAGCCCCAGCATTTT.

This clone was seen just once. The chain is built from TRBV7-8 and TRBJ2-6; D gene unclear. Germline-derived CDR1 and CDR2 are SGHVS and FQNEAQ. The CDR3 contains 16 residues. Trimming stripped 4 bases from V and 4 bases from J, with 14 bases between. The CDR3, as DNA: TGTGCCAGCAGCTACCTCCGGCCCACCGGGGCCAACGTCCTGACTTTC. Its translation is CASSYLRPTGANVLTF.

Here the CDR3 DNA reads TGTGCCAGCAGTGCTGAACAGGGGAGCACAGATACGCAGTATTTT. Encoded protein: CASSAEQGSTDTQYF. The rearrangement joins TRBV6-4 to TRBJ2-3, with TRBD1 matching over 7 bases. This CDR3 has 15 residues. The V gene's germline CDR1 is MRHNA and CDR2 SNTAGT. V shed 4 bases, J shed 0 bases, and the junction held 4 bases outside the gene matches.

Comments on this clone: Other DNA sequences in the sample encode the same CDR3. V gene TRBV30 combines with J gene TRBJ2-1, with 16 bases that match TRBD2. There are 16 residues in the CDR3. V was clipped by 6 bases and J by 8 bases; unmatched bases: 10. The germline gives CDR1 GTSNPN, CDR2 SVGIG (reference sequence). CDR3 sequence (DNA): TGTGCCTGCATCGTAGGGACTAGCGGGAGGGCCCATGAGCAGTTCTTC. This sequence encodes CACIVGTSGRAHEQFF.

The rearrangement uses TRBV5-4 and TRBJ2-3; no clear D gene. CDR1 is SGHNT, CDR2 YYREEE, per germline (reference sequence). V was clipped by 0 bases and J by 4 bases, with 9 bases between them. CDR3 length equals 14 residues. The CDR3 coding sequence is TGTGCCAGCAGCTTGGGCCGGATTCCAGATACGCAGTATTTT. Protein: CASSLGRIPDTQYF. The whole variable domain, remainder taken from reference TRBV5-4 and TRBJ2-3, is ETGVTQSPTHLIKTRGQQVTLRCSSQSGHNTVSWYQQALGQGPQFIFQYYREEENGRGNFPPRFSGLQFPNYSSELNVNALELDDSALYLCASSLGRIPDTQYFGPGTRLTVL.

The rearrangement joins TRBV9 to TRBJ1-2; 8 nucleotides match TRBD1. Per germline, CDR1 SGDLS and CDR2 YYNGEE. The CDR3 is made up of 14 amino acids. Trimming took 0 bases from V and 8 from J; bases not matched to a gene: 6. Here the CDR3 reads CASSVGAGGEGYTF. CDR3 bases: TGTGCCAGCAGCGTAGGCGCAGGGGGCGAAGGCTACACCTTC. The full variable domain, its missing parts supplied by reference TRBV9 and TRBJ1-2, is DSGVTQTPKHLITATGQRVTLRCSPRSGDLSVYWYQQSLDQGLQFLIQYYNGEERAKGNILERFSAQQFPDLHSELNLSSLELGDSALYFCASSVGAGGEGYTFGSGTRLTVV.

This chain links TRBV28 with TRBJ2-3; 9 positions match TRBD2. Unmatched junction bases numbered 3, after V lost 8 bases and J lost 6 bases. The CDR3 runs to 12 residues. In germline, CDR1 is MDHEN, CDR2 SYDVKM. Here the CDR3 reads CASAGGADTQYF. The CDR3 DNA sequence: TGTGCCAGCGCGGGGGGGGCGGATACGCAGTATTTT.

J is TRBJ2-1 and V is TRBV29-1; 7 bases fit TRBD2. The CDR3 loop spans 13 amino acids. Germline loops: CDR1 SQVTM, CDR2 ANQGSEA. The CDR3 sequence: CSYAGDSYNEQFF. DNA for the CDR3: TGCAGTTACGCGGGGGACTCCTACAATGAGCAGTTCTTC.

This rearrangement joins TRBV7-2 to TRBJ2-7; D ambiguous. The V end was cut by 0 bases, the J end by 0 bases, with 6 bases between. CDR3 length: 14 residues. Germline lookup yields CDR1 SGHTA and CDR2 FQGNSA. The CDR3 region has the DNA TGTGCCAGCAGCTTAGCGGGGAACTCCTACGAGCAGTACTTC. Protein sequence: CASSLAGNSYEQYF.

V is TRBV15 and J is TRBJ2-1; D could derive from TRBD1 or TRBD2 (5 bases each). The V gene lost 0 bases and the J gene lost 8 bases, with 17 bases spanning the gap. CDR3 length: 16 residues. CDR1 is LNHNV and CDR2 is YYDKDF in the germline V gene (reference sequence). The CDR3 sequence is CATSRDGPPGPHEQFF. The DNA of the CDR3 is TGTGCCACCAGCAGAGATGGGCCACCGGGGCCCCATGAGCAGTTCTTC. The full variable domain, rest sourced from reference TRBV15 and TRBJ2-1, is DAMVIQNPRYQVTQFGKPVTLSCSQTLNHNVMYWYQQKSSQAPKLLFHYYDKDFNNEADTPDNFQSRRPNTSFCFLDIRSPGLGDTAMYLCATSRDGPPGPHEQFFGPGTRLTVL.

The J gene is TRBJ1-5, the V gene TRBV15; D possibly corresponds to TRBD1 (5 bases). This CDR3 region has 17 residues. Germline assignment: CDR1 LNHNV and CDR2 YYDKDF (reference sequence). V was shortened by 0 bases and J by 5 bases, with 17 bases between the two germline ends. The CDR3 spells CATSRDNTDSGHQPQHF. The CDR3 region has the DNA TGTGCCACCAGCAGAGATAATACCGACAGTGGGCATCAGCCCCAGCATTTT.